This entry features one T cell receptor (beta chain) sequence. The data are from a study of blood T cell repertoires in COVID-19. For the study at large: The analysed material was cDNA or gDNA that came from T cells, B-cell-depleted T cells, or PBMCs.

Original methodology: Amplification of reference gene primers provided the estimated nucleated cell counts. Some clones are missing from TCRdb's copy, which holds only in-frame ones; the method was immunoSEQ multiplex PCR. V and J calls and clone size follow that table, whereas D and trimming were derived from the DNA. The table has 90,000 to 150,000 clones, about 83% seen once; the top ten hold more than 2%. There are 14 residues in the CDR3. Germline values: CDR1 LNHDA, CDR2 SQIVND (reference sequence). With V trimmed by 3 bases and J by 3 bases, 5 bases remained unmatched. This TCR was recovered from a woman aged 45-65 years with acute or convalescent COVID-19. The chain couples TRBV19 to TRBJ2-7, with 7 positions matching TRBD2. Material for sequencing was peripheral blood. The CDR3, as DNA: TGTGCCAGTAGTATTGTGGGGGGGGACTACGAGCAGTACTTC. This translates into CASSIVGGDYEQYF. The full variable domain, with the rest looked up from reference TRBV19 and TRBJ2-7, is DGGITQSPKYLFRKEGQNVTLSCEQNLNHDAMYWYRQDPGQGLRLIYYSQIVNDFQKGDIAEGYSVSREKKESFPLTVTSAQKNPTAFYLCASSIVGGDYEQYFGPGTRLTVT.